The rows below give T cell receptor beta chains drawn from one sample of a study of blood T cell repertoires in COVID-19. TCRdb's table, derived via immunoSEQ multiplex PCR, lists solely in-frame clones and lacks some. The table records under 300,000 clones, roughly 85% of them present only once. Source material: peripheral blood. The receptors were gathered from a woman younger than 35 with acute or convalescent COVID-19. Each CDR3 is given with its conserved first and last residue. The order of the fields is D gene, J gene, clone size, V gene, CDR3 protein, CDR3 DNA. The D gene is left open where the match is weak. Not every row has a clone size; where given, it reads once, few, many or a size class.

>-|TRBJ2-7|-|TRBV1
CTSSQEPPGLIGYEQYF
TGCACCAGCAGCCAAGAACCCCCGGGACTCATCGGGTACGAGCAGTACTTC
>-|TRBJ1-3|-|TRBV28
CASSLGGADSGNTIYF
TGTGCCAGCAGTTTAGGCGGGGCCGACTCTGGAAACACCATATATTTT
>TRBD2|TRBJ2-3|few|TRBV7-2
CASSLDRWTSGIQDTQYF
TGTGCCAGCAGCTTGGACCGGTGGACTAGCGGGATCCAAGATACGCAGTATTTT
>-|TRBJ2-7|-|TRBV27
CASSPQQNYEQYF
TGTGCCAGCAGTCCTCAACAGAACTACGAGCAGTACTTC
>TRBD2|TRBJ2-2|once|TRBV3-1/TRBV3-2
CASSPRRGTGELFF
TGTGCCAGCAGCCCTAGGCGGGGGACCGGGGAGCTGTTTTTT
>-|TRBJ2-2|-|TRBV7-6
CASSLEAGLNTGELFF
TGTGCCAGCAGCTTAGAGGCGGGACTTAACACCGGGGAGCTGTTTTTT
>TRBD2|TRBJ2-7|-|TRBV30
CAWSDAGGNGYEQYF
TGTGCCTGGAGTGATGCGGGAGGGAACGGCTACGAGCAGTACTTC
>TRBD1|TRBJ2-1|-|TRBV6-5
CASSATGGGYNEQFF
TGTGCCAGCAGCGCAACAGGGGGTGGCTACAATGAGCAGTTCTTC
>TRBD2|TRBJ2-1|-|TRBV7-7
CASSLDGGLAGNNEQFF
TGTGCTAGCAGCTTAGACGGTGGACTAGCGGGGAACAATGAGCAGTTCTTC
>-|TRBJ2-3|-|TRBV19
CASSIGWAASGGTDTQYF
TGTGCCAGTAGTATAGGCTGGGCCGCCTCAGGGGGCACAGATACGCAGTATTTT